The next 25 T cell receptor beta chains were all read from a single sample in a study of naive and memory T cell subsets. Study conclusions and caveats: A few larger clonotypes appeared in naive repertoires, especially CD8, possibly memory cells re-expressing CD45RA.

These receptors' antigens are unknown. An equimolar mix of two oligonucleotides served as the beta constant-region primer for TRBC1 and TRBC2. Ligated cDNA was amplified by four rounds of PCR with nested alpha and beta constant-region primers and SP2. Each CDR3 protein is one row after TCRdb ran MiXCR on the UMI-ligation and nested PCR reads. The profile shows 150,000 or so distinct CDR3 sequences, over 20% of them singletons. Sequenced input: naive CD4+ T cells from blood. The receptors stem from a human donor in good health.

The rearrangement uses TRBV7-2 and TRBJ2-3; 8 bases agree with TRBD2. V lost 1 base to trimming and J lost 2 bases; unmatched junction nucleotides: 2. Germline CDR1 reads SGHTA; CDR2 reads FQGNSA. The CDR3 is 15 residues long. CDR3 nucleotide sequence: TGTGCCAGCAGCTTAGGCGGGAGGACCACAGATACGCAGTATTTT. This gives the protein CASSLGGRTTDTQYF. The complete variable domain, with remaining parts taken from reference TRBV7-2 and TRBJ2-3, reads GAGVSQSPSNKVTEKGKDVELRCDPISGHTALYWYRQSLGQGLEFLIYFQGNSAPDKSGLPSDRFSAERTGGSVSTLTIQRTQQEDSAVYLCASSLGGRTTDTQYFGPGTRLTVL.

This clonotype was seen only a few times. The chain recombines TRBV27 with TRBJ1-5, with D tentatively TRBD1 (6 bases). Germline V gives CDR1 MNHEY, CDR2 SMNVEV (reference sequence). The CDR3 has 13 amino acids. The V end was cut by 6 bases, the J end by 4 bases, with 10 bases between. The CDR3 reads CASRGQPNQPQHF. The CDR3 bases are TGTGCCAGCAGAGGACAGCCTAATCAGCCCCAGCATTTT.

The chain links TRBV12-3 or TRBV12-4 to TRBJ1-2; weak D call: TRBD1 (6 bases). Trimming stripped 7 bases from V and 0 bases from J, with 21 bases between. The CDR3 is 17 amino acids. The CDR3 DNA follows: TGTGCCAGCAACCAAAGGGGGACGGGCCGAGCTAACTATGGCTACACCTTC. It specifies CASNQRGTGRANYGYTF.

This clonotype was detected only a few times. This chain connects TRBV30 to TRBJ2-3; perhaps TRBD1 as D (6 bases). With 0 bases removed from V and 3 bases from J, the gap between germline ends came to 10 bases. CDR3 length equals 14 residues. Germline CDR1 and CDR2: GTSNPN and SVGIG (reference sequence). CDR3 region: CAWSVGRGTDTQYF. CDR3 nucleotides: TGTGCCTGGAGTGTCGGCAGGGGTACAGATACGCAGTATTTT. The whole variable domain, filled in from reference TRBV30 and TRBJ2-3, reads SQTIHQWPATLVQPVGSPLSLECTVEGTSNPNLYWYRQAAGRGLQLLFYSVGIGQISSEVPQNLSASRPQDRQFILSSKKLLLSDSGFYLCAWSVGRGTDTQYFGPGTRLTVL.

This clonotype turned up a few times. CDR3 sequence reads: CASSLDFGQGAREQFF. In nucleotides, the CDR3 is TGTGCCAGCAGCTTAGATTTCGGGCAGGGGGCCCGAGAGCAGTTCTTC. The V and J genes are TRBV11-3 and TRBJ2-1; 8 bases match TRBD1. From germline, CDR1 is SGHNT and CDR2 YENEEA. After removal of 0 bases from V and 10 bases from J, the junction contained 11 bases not matched to a gene. This CDR3 is 16 amino acids long.

The V call is TRBV4-1, the J call TRBJ2-4, with D maybe TRBD1 (6 bases). The CDR3 is made up of 17 amino acids. Trimming took off 3 bases at V and 0 bases at J, with 15 bases between the two ends. Germline CDR1 MGHRA, CDR2 YSYEKL. The CDR3 here is CASSQPTSGVAKNIQYF. CDR3 bases: TGCGCCAGCAGCCAGCCTACATCAGGGGTAGCCAAAAACATTCAGTACTTC.

Only a few counts were recorded for this clonotype. V gene TRBV3-1 combines with J gene TRBJ2-3; the D is unclear. Germline CDR1 reads LGHDT; CDR2 reads YNNKEL (reference sequence). The CDR3 consists of 12 residues. Between the trimmed V and J ends, which lost 4 bases and 8 bases, there was a span of 10 bases. This CDR3 reads CASSRVKATQYF. CDR3 sequence (DNA): TGTGCCAGCAGCCGAGTAAAGGCTACGCAGTATTTT.

There are a few counts of this clonotype. The V and J genes are TRBV6-2 or TRBV6-3 and TRBJ2-7, with 7 positions matching TRBD1. This CDR3 contains 20 residues. After removal of 5 bases from V and 3 bases from J, the junction contained 25 bases not matched to a gene. CDR1 MNHEY and CDR2 SVGEGT come from the germline V gene. The CDR3 loop is CASSPRDRAAGRRWNYEQYF. In DNA, the CDR3 is TGTGCCAGCAGTCCCCGTGACAGGGCGGCTGGTCGGCGGTGGAACTACGAGCAGTACTTC.

This clonotype was counted between two and nine times. DNA for the CDR3: TGTGCCAGCAGTGACTCTTGGGGAGGTAGCACAGATACGCAGTATTTT. Encoded protein: CASSDSWGGSTDTQYF. The J gene is TRBJ2-3, the V gene TRBV6-4; D may be TRBD2 (6 bases). Per the germline V gene, CDR1 is MRHNA and CDR2 is SNTAGT. Trimming cost V 0 bases and J 0 bases, with 10 bases left between them. The CDR3 extends over 16 amino acids.

This clonotype was detected only a few times. In nucleotides, the CDR3 is TGCAGTGTCGTCGGACTAGCGGCGTACAATGAGCAGTTCTTC. This sequence encodes CSVVGLAAYNEQFF. V gene TRBV20-1 combines with J gene TRBJ2-1; 10 bases line up with TRBD2. J lost 4 bases, V lost 7 bases, and 7 bases had no gene match. The V gene's germline CDR1 is DFQATT and CDR2 SNEGSKA (reference sequence). CDR3 length: 14 amino acids.

The V gene is TRBV4-1, the J gene TRBJ2-1; 7 positions match TRBD2. The CDR3 runs 18 residues. V lost 0 bases and J lost 1; bases outside the gene matches: 9. Germline CDR1 and CDR2: MGHRA and YSYEKL. The CDR3 nucleotides are TGCGCCAGCAGCCAAGACGGGGGTGGTAGCGGGTCCTACAATGAGCAGTTCTTC. Residues: CASSQDGGGSGSYNEQFF.

This clonotype has just a few counts. CDR3 in DNA: TGTGCCAGCAGGAGGGACTACTACAATGAGCAGTTCTTC. Residues: CASRRDYYNEQFF. This chain joins TRBV27 and TRBJ2-1, with TRBD2 matching 7 bases. The V gene's germline CDR1 is MNHEY and CDR2 SMNVEV (reference sequence). The CDR3 extends over 13 amino acids. V trimming: 6 bases; J trimming: 3 bases; junction bases outside the gene matches: 2.

V gene TRBV13 combines with J gene TRBJ2-2, with 10 bases that match TRBD2. Trimming took 5 bases from V and 0 from J; bases not matched to a gene: 6. The CDR3 is 17 residues long. CDR1 is PRHDT and CDR2 is FYEKMQ in the germline V gene (reference sequence). CDR3 DNA: TGTGCCAGCAGCACCCCCGGACTAGCGGCGAACACCGGGGAGCTGTTTTTT. Translation: CASSTPGLAANTGELFF.

V is TRBV6-5 and J is TRBJ1-5; D not certain. V lost 0 bases to trimming and J lost 4 bases, with 10 bases between them. CDR1 and CDR2 (germline): MNHEY, SVGAGI. There are 15 residues in the CDR3. CDR3 in DNA: TGTGCCAGCAGTTACTCGGGCAGGAATAATCAGCCCCAGCATTTT. Translation gives CASSYSGRNNQPQHF.

This clonotype was recorded at least ten times. The chain employs TRBV25-1 and TRBJ2-3; TRBD2 aligns across 9 bases. Trimming took 2 bases from V and 5 from J; bases not matched to a gene: 5. Germline V gene sequence: CDR1 MGHDK, CDR2 SYGVNS. The CDR3 length is 15 residues. CDR3 sequence: CASSEPKAGGDTQYF. Here the CDR3 DNA reads TGTGCCAGCAGTGAACCGAAAGCGGGAGGAGATACGCAGTATTTT.

This chain joins TRBV3-1 and TRBJ2-2; D uncertain. V was clipped by 1 base and J by 4 bases, with 10 bases between them. Per the germline V gene, CDR1 is LGHDT and CDR2 is YNNKEL (reference sequence). The CDR3 has 15 residues. CDR3 in amino acids: CASSQAQRLTGELFF. CDR3 sequence (DNA): TGTGCCAGCAGCCAAGCGCAGCGCCTCACCGGGGAGCTGTTTTTT.

This clonotype was seen at least ten times. The chain combines TRBV6-2 or TRBV6-3 with TRBJ2-6, with no clear D. CDR1 and CDR2 (germline): MNHEY, SVGEGT. Trimming cost V 2 bases and J 1 base, with 6 bases left between them. There are 15 residues in the CDR3. CDR3: CASSYPTSGANVLTF. DNA of the CDR3: TGTGCCAGCAGTTACCCCACTTCTGGGGCCAACGTCCTGACTTTC.

This chain links TRBV6-6 with TRBJ2-7; no firm D call. The V gene's germline CDR1 is MNHNY and CDR2 SVGAGI (reference sequence). Trimming took 2 bases from V and 6 from J, leaving 14 bases between them. The CDR3 sequence is 14 residues long. This CDR3 is CASSYAGAVGEQYF. CDR3 in DNA: TGTGCCAGCAGTTACGCCGGAGCAGTCGGCGAGCAGTACTTC.

This clonotype was recorded a few times. The chain has TRBV6-5 and TRBJ2-5; D gene uncertain. The CDR3 runs to 11 residues. Trimming took off 6 bases at V and 4 bases at J, with 6 bases between the two ends. The germline CDR1 and CDR2 sequences are MNHEY and SVGAGI. DNA for the CDR3: TGTGCCAGCAGACAAGGAGAGACCCAGTACTTC. This gives the protein CASRQGETQYF.

The table lists this clonotype with many counts. V and J are TRBV28 and TRBJ2-7, with a weak D call TRBD1 (6 bases). V was cut by 3 bases and J by 4 bases, with 13 bases left in between. Germline CDR1 and CDR2: MDHEN and SYDVKM. The CDR3 spans 14 residues. The DNA of the CDR3 is TGTGCCAGCAGTTTTTCGGACAGAGCTTACGAGCAGTACTTC. The encoded protein is CASSFSDRAYEQYF.

The J gene is TRBJ2-7, the V gene TRBV20-1, with D possibly TRBD1 on 5 matching bases. Trimming took off 3 bases at V and 4 bases at J, with 10 bases between the two ends. This CDR3 is built from 12 residues. Germline V lookup: CDR1 DFQATT, CDR2 SNEGSKA (reference sequence). The CDR3 sequence: CSASAGPYEQYF. The CDR3 DNA reads as TGCAGTGCTAGCGCAGGGCCATACGAGCAGTACTTC.

This clonotype was seen repeatedly, ten times or more. This chain connects TRBV6-6 to TRBJ2-7; possibly TRBD2 for D (5 bases). This CDR3 is built from 15 residues. Trimming removed 6 bases from V and 7 bases from J, with 22 bases in between. Germline-derived CDR1 and CDR2 are MNHNY and SVGAGI (reference sequence). This CDR3 reads CASSGTAGNLWEQYF. The CDR3 DNA follows: TGTGCCAGCAGCGGAACTGCGGGCAACCTATGGGAGCAGTACTTC.

This clonotype was seen many times. The rearrangement links TRBV27 to TRBJ2-5; 8 positions agree with TRBD1. V shed 5 bases and J 5 bases; nucleotides not matched to a gene: 16. Germline loops: CDR1 MNHEY, CDR2 SMNVEV (reference sequence). The CDR3 covers 17 residues. The CDR3 region is CASSQDRVTGPPETQYF. The CDR3 nucleotides are TGTGCCAGCAGTCAGGACAGGGTGACGGGACCTCCGGAGACCCAGTACTTC.

V gene TRBV6-2 or TRBV6-3 combines with J gene TRBJ2-7; D is unresolved. The ends were cut back, 10 bases at V and 6 bases at J, with 10 bases in the middle. This CDR3 spans 10 amino acids. Germline V gene lookup returns CDR1 MNHEY and CDR2 SVGEGT. CDR3 region: CATREGEQYF. In DNA, the CDR3 is TGTGCCACCAGAGAAGGCGAGCAGTACTTC.

The rearrangement joins TRBV27 to TRBJ1-2; no clear D gene. V lost 5 bases and J 7 bases, leaving 17 bases between the germline ends. Germline V gene data show CDR1 as MNHEY and CDR2 as SMNVEV (reference sequence). The CDR3 consists of 14 residues. CDR3 sequence: CASSPLVLRRGYTF. CDR3 DNA: TGTGCCAGCAGTCCCCTTGTCTTGCGGCGTGGCTACACCTTC.